These 16 T cell receptor beta chains share one sample of origin, sequenced in a study of T cells in Graves' hyperthyroidism and ophthalmopathy. Amplification yielded TCR beta CDR3 regions, with RNA transcripts as the source. The TCR CDR3 was amplified in a first-round RT-PCR using the HTBI primer set. Each CDR3 protein is one row after TCRdb ran MiXCR on the multiplex PCR reads. The sample lists more than 150,000 distinct CDR3 sequences, approximately 15% occurring once. Sequenced material: blood. Receptors were obtained from a woman aged 45-65 years with Graves' hyperthyroidism.

This clonotype was counted ten times or more. This chain uses TRBV19 with TRBJ1-4, with D tentatively TRBD1 (6 bases). The CDR3 loop spans 17 amino acids. CDR1 is LNHDA and CDR2 is SQIVND in the germline V gene (reference sequence). Deletions cut 2 bases from V and 3 bases from J, with 16 bases between. As DNA, the CDR3 is TGTGCCAGTAGTATACCCCAAGGACAGCAGGCTAATGAAAAACTGTTTTTT. Its translation: CASSIPQGQQANEKLFF.

This clonotype was seen many times. The chain has TRBV20-1 and TRBJ2-7; D ambiguous. CDR1 is DFQATT and CDR2 is SNEGSKA in the germline V gene (reference sequence). Between the trimmed V and J ends, which lost 5 bases and 0 bases, there was a span of 5 bases. The CDR3 consists of 11 residues. The DNA for the CDR3 is TGCAGTGCTCTTACCTCCTACGAGCAGTACTTC. Amino acid sequence: CSALTSYEQYF.

The chain carries TRBV18 and TRBJ1-1; D not resolved. V lost 3 bases and J lost 1, with 12 bases in between. CDR3 length: 15 residues. Per the germline V gene, CDR1 is KGHSH and CDR2 is LQKENI. The CDR3, as DNA: TGTGCCAGCTCACCGTTTGAAAGGCGGAACACTGAAGCTTTCTTT. As protein: CASSPFERRNTEAFF.

This clonotype came up many times. This chain joins TRBV28 and TRBJ2-5, with a possible D match to TRBD2 (5 bases). V was pared by 7 bases and J by 5 bases, with 17 bases between. The germline CDR1 and CDR2 sequences are MDHEN and SYDVKM. CDR3 length: 14 amino acids. CDR3 in DNA: TGTGCCAGCACCTCCCCCAATGGCGGGGAGACCCAGTACTTC. It specifies CASTSPNGGETQYF.

This clonotype was seen more than once but under ten times. The genes are TRBV18 and TRBJ2-2; possibly TRBD1 for D (5 bases). The CDR3 length is 15 residues. CDR1 is KGHSH and CDR2 is LQKENI in the germline V gene. V was trimmed by 2 bases and J by 4 bases, leaving 11 bases between them. The CDR3 coding sequence is TGTGCCAGCTCACCATCGCAGGGTGCCACCGGGGAGCTGTTTTTT. This codes for CASSPSQGATGELFF.

This clonotype has only a few counts. The chain carries TRBV6-2 or TRBV6-3 and TRBJ2-1, with D uncertain. V lost 5 bases, J lost 3 bases, and 20 bases lay in between. Germline CDR1 reads MNHEY; CDR2 reads SVGEGT. The length of the CDR3 is 17 residues. The CDR3 nucleotides read TGTGCCAGCAGTACGTCCTACCTAACCACGGTCTACAATGAGCAGTTCTTC. Its protein product is CASSTSYLTTVYNEQFF.

This clonotype was observed at least ten times. The chain has TRBV19 and TRBJ1-1, with D maybe TRBD1 (5 bases). Deletions cut 1 base from V and 10 bases from J, with 10 bases between. The CDR3 is 12 amino acids. Germline V CDR1 and CDR2: LNHDA, SQIVND (reference sequence). The CDR3 DNA follows: TGTGCCAGTAGTATAGGGGGGTTCGGAGCTTTCTTT. Amino acids: CASSIGGFGAFF.

This clonotype has a handful of counts. This chain connects TRBV20-1 to TRBJ1-5, with D uncertain. V shed 4 bases and J shed 9 bases, with 13 bases lying between them. Germline V lookup: CDR1 DFQATT, CDR2 SNEGSKA (reference sequence). The CDR3 has 12 residues. Here the CDR3 DNA reads TGCAGTGCTAAGGAACTATCGGCGCCCCAGCATTTT. This codes for CSAKELSAPQHF.

This CDR3 reads CASSPPPGRGHGYTF. The DNA of the CDR3 is TGTGCCAGCAGCCCCCCCCCGGGCAGGGGACATGGCTACACCTTC. The chain carries TRBV11-2 and TRBJ1-2; tentatively, D is TRBD1 (6 bases). The CDR3 covers 15 residues. V lost 5 bases and J lost 6, with 19 bases in between. The germline CDR1 and CDR2 sequences are SGHAT and FQNNGV.

This clonotype was observed a handful of times. The chain is built from TRBV11-2 and TRBJ2-6; 8 nucleotides line up with TRBD1. V lost 5 bases and J lost 0; bases outside the gene matches: 12. The CDR3 is 19 amino acids. Germline assignment: CDR1 SGHAT and CDR2 FQNNGV. Written as DNA, the CDR3 is TGTGCCAGCAGCGCAACCTTCGGGACAGGCTACTCTGGGGCCAACGTCCTGACTTTC. Encoded protein: CASSATFGTGYSGANVLTF.

The sample holds many counts of this clonotype. J is TRBJ1-2 and V is TRBV11-1, with D tentatively TRBD1 (6 bases). The germline gives CDR1 SGHAT, CDR2 FQDESV (reference sequence). The CDR3 consists of 13 residues. V lost 1 base and J 8 bases, leaving 11 bases between the germline ends. The CDR3 region has the DNA TGTGCCAGCAGCTTAGGCCCAGGGACAGGCTACACCTTC. This encodes CASSLGPGTGYTF.

The sample holds many counts of this clonotype. J is TRBJ1-1 and V is TRBV29-1, with 8 bases matching TRBD1. The junction had 9 bases not matched to a gene; V was cut back by 5 bases and J by 7 bases. CDR3 size: 13 residues. Germline V CDR1 and CDR2: SQVTM, ANQGSEA. The CDR3 sequence is CSVSLAGGREAFF. CDR3 DNA: TGCAGCGTTAGTTTGGCAGGGGGCCGTGAAGCTTTCTTT.

This clonotype was seen repeatedly, ten times or more. The chain joins TRBV29-1 to TRBJ1-2; D call uncertain. The ends were cut back, 4 bases at V and 4 bases at J, with 7 bases in the middle. Germline-derived CDR1 and CDR2 are SQVTM and ANQGSEA. CDR3 size: 11 residues. The CDR3 DNA is TGCAGCGTTGGGGGTTCCTATGGCTACACCTTC. Its protein product is CSVGGSYGYTF. Complete variable domain (other parts from reference TRBV29-1 and TRBJ1-2): SAVISQKPSRDICQRGTSLTIQCQVDSQVTMMFWYRQQPGQSLTLIATANQGSEATYESGFVIDKFPISRPNLTFSTLTVSNMSPEDSSIYLCSVGGSYGYTFGSGTRLTVV.

This clonotype occurred many times. This sequence joins TRBV20-1 and TRBJ1-2; 8 bases are shared with TRBD1. CDR3 length equals 15 residues. In germline, CDR1 is DFQATT, CDR2 SNEGSKA (reference sequence). Trimming removed 0 bases from V and 4 bases from J; junction bases left unmatched: 7. CDR3 bases: TGCAGTGCTAGAGAAGGACAGGGTCCGCGCTATGGCTACACCTTC. Encoded protein: CSAREGQGPRYGYTF.

This clonotype came up many times. The J gene is TRBJ2-5, the V gene TRBV15; D gene unclear. The germline CDR1 and CDR2 sequences are LNHNV and YYDKDF (reference sequence). With 1 base removed from V and 4 bases from J, the gap between germline ends came to 7 bases. The CDR3 extends over 13 amino acids. The CDR3 spells CATSRAHRETQYF. In nucleotides, the CDR3 is TGTGCCACCAGCAGAGCTCATAGAGAGACCCAGTACTTC.

This clonotype was recorded many times. The chain is built from TRBV7-8 and TRBJ2-2; D is unclear. CDR1 and CDR2 from the germline V gene are SGHVS and FQNEAQ. The germline V and J ends were trimmed by 8 bases and 9 bases, with 10 bases remaining between them. The CDR3 has 11 residues. As DNA, the CDR3 is TGTGCCAGCGTCGTGTCTAGGGAGCTGTTTTTT. Residues: CASVVSRELFF.